Below are 21 T cell receptor beta chains sequenced from a single sample in a study of blood T cell repertoires in COVID-19. Sequencing used immunoSEQ multiplex PCR; TCRdb keeps in-frame clones, though not all of them. The sample has just over 300,000 clones, about nine tenths seen once. The material sequenced was PBMCs or T cells enriched from blood (not recorded which). These receptors all stem from a man aged 25-45 years who had recovered from COVID-19.

The chain carries TRBV20-1 and TRBJ2-1, with 8 bases that match TRBD2. The germline V gene has CDR1 DFQATT and CDR2 SNEGSKA (reference sequence). CDR3 length: 14 amino acids. The V segment lost 3 bases and the J segment 6 bases; nucleotides outside the gene matches: 7. CDR3 residues: CSASFERERNEQFF. The CDR3 nucleotides read TGCAGTGCTAGTTTCGAGCGGGAGCGCAATGAGCAGTTCTTC.

The V gene is TRBV10-3, the J gene TRBJ2-2; no reliable D call. The V and J ends lost 0 bases and 5 bases respectively, with 7 bases between them. CDR1 is ENHRY, CDR2 SYGVKD, per germline. This CDR3 has 14 residues. This CDR3 reads CAISESPGTGELFF. For the CDR3, the DNA is TGTGCCATCAGTGAGTCTCCGGGTACCGGGGAGCTGTTTTTT.

V usage is TRBV3-1 (or the pseudogene TRBV3-2) and J usage is TRBJ1-2; weak D call: TRBD1 (5 bases). The CDR3 is made up of 15 amino acids. Between the trimmed V and J ends, which lost 0 bases and 4 bases, there was a span of 12 bases. Germline V CDR1 and CDR2: LGHDT, YNNKEL (reference sequence). The CDR3 coding sequence is TGTGCCAGCAGCCAAGATTGGCAGGGCCCCTATGGCTACACCTTC. This sequence encodes CASSQDWQGPYGYTF.

This chain joins TRBV20-1 and TRBJ1-5; D gene uncertain. Germline loops: CDR1 DFQATT, CDR2 SNEGSKA (reference sequence). The V end was cut by 3 bases, the J end by 4 bases, with 13 bases between. This CDR3 is 14 amino acids long. The CDR3 reads CSASTVNSNQPQHF. CDR3 in DNA: TGCAGTGCTAGTACAGTGAATTCTAATCAGCCCCAGCATTTT.

Of note for this clone: At one end, the junction sequence differs from germline, possibly due to a read error. V gene TRBV7-7 combines with J gene TRBJ2-1; TRBD2 matches at 10 bases. This CDR3 is built from 14 residues. Per germline, CDR1 SSHAT and CDR2 FNYEAQ (reference sequence). CDR3 in amino acids: CASKRLAGVDEQFF. In DNA form, the CDR3 reads TGTGCTAGCAAACGGCTAGCGGGAGTGGATGAGCAGTTCTTC. The full variable domain, in which reference TRBV7-7 and TRBJ2-1 provide the parts outside the CDR3, is GAGVSQSPRYKVTKRGQDVTLRCDPISSHATLYWYQQALGQGPEFLTYFNYEAQPDKSGLPSDRFSAERPEGSISTLTIQRTEQRDSAMYRCASKRLAGVDEQFFGPGTRLTVL.

This clone was seen just once. This chain uses TRBV28 with TRBJ1-1; D is undetermined. Trimming left V 5 bases short and J 2 bases short, with 15 bases between. CDR3 size: 15 residues. From germline, CDR1 is MDHEN and CDR2 SYDVKM. The CDR3 DNA reads TGTGCCAGCAGTCCCTCCCGGTTAACTAACACTGAAGCTTTCTTT. Translating gives CASSPSRLTNTEAFF.

The chain couples TRBV6-5 to TRBJ2-7; D unresolved. Trimming removed 5 bases at V and 1 base at J, with 9 bases between. CDR3 size: 13 residues. Germline loops: CDR1 MNHEY, CDR2 SVGAGI. The CDR3 loop reads CASSPWASYEQYF. In nucleotides, the CDR3 is TGTGCCAGCAGTCCATGGGCTTCCTACGAGCAGTACTTC.

The rearrangement links TRBV3-1 (or the pseudogene TRBV3-2) to TRBJ1-1; tentatively, D is TRBD1 (6 bases). The V gene's germline CDR1 is LGHDT and CDR2 YNNKEL (reference sequence). The CDR3 sequence is 13 residues long. V was shortened by 1 base and J by 10 bases, with 13 bases between the two germline ends. The CDR3 loop reads CASSQAQGITAFF. In DNA form, the CDR3 reads TGTGCCAGCAGCCAAGCTCAGGGGATTACAGCTTTCTTT.

This clone was seen a single time. The chain combines TRBV18 with TRBJ1-5, with unresolved D. From germline, CDR1 is KGHSH and CDR2 LQKENI. With 3 bases removed from V and 6 bases from J, the gap between germline ends came to 18 bases. The CDR3 has 16 residues. CDR3 coding DNA: TGTGCCAGCTCACCGGGCGTTAGGCAGGTGGGTCAGCCCCAGCATTTT. It codes for CASSPGVRQVGQPQHF.

This clone has a single count. The rearrangement uses TRBV5-1 and TRBJ2-2; 7 positions match TRBD1. Germline V gene lookup returns CDR1 SGHRS and CDR2 YFSETQ. The CDR3 loop spans 13 amino acids. J gave up 9 bases and V 4 bases, and 6 bases lay outside the gene matches. The CDR3 DNA reads TGCGCCAGCAGCAGGGACAGCGCTAGGGAGCTGTTTTTT. It encodes CASSRDSARELFF.

The rearrangement uses TRBV10-3 and TRBJ1-6; the D is unclear. Germline CDR1 is ENHRY and CDR2 is SYGVKD. V was shortened by 4 bases and J by 9 bases, with 13 bases between the two germline ends. The CDR3 has 14 residues. Here the CDR3 reads CAISADGGISPLHF. The CDR3 DNA reads as TGTGCCATCAGTGCGGACGGAGGCATTTCACCCCTCCACTTT.

The gene calls are TRBV11-1 and TRBJ2-1; D gene unclear. With 3 bases removed from V and 8 bases from J, the gap between germline ends came to 11 bases. The length of the CDR3 is 13 residues. Germline CDR1 reads SGHAT; CDR2 reads FQDESV (reference sequence). CDR3 region: CASSLERRYEQFF. The CDR3 DNA reads TGTGCCAGCAGCTTGGAGCGAAGGTATGAGCAGTTCTTC.

This sequence joins TRBV6-1 and TRBJ2-7, with 7 bases lining up with TRBD2. The CDR3 is made up of 15 amino acids. CDR1 and CDR2 (germline): MNHNS, SASEGT. V lost 2 bases, J lost 9 bases, and 13 bases stayed unmatched. The CDR3 nucleotides are TGTGCCAGCAGTGAATCTCTAGCGGACCACCGGGGGCAGTACTTC. Its translation: CASSESLADHRGQYF.

Ten or more counts support this clone. This sequence joins TRBV6-1 and TRBJ2-3; TRBD2 agrees at 10 bases. The CDR3 consists of 14 residues. V dropped 2 bases and J dropped 6; count of bases not matched to a gene: 2. Germline V lookup: CDR1 MNHNS, CDR2 SASEGT. CDR3 DNA: TGTGCCAGCAGTGAACTAGCGGGAGCGGATACGCAGTATTTT. It yields the protein CASSELAGADTQYF.

This chain links TRBV27 with TRBJ1-2; the match to TRBD1 covers 8 bases. This CDR3 has 15 amino acids. Unmatched junction bases numbered 11, after V lost 9 bases and J lost 2 bases. Germline lookup yields CDR1 MNHEY and CDR2 SMNVEV (reference sequence). CDR3 amino acids: CASSDRVSRNYGYTF. The CDR3, as DNA: TGTGCCAGTTCGGACAGGGTCTCCAGGAACTATGGCTACACCTTC.

The chain has TRBV30 and TRBJ1-1, with D possibly matching TRBD1 (6 bases). Trimming took off 8 bases at V and 0 bases at J, with 7 bases between the two ends. Germline values: CDR1 GTSNPN, CDR2 SVGIG (reference sequence). The CDR3 is 11 amino acids. The CDR3 coding sequence is TGTGCCGGGGGCTTGAACACTGAAGCTTTCTTT. It translates to CAGGLNTEAFF.

The chain links TRBV3-1 (or the pseudogene TRBV3-2) to TRBJ2-1, with D perhaps TRBD2 (5 bases). Trimming pared 6 bases from V and 9 bases from J, leaving 9 bases between. CDR3 length equals 11 residues. The germline V gene encodes CDR1 LGHDT and CDR2 YNNKEL (reference sequence). CDR3 DNA sequence: TGTGCCAGCAGACTAGAATCTGAGCAGTTCTTC. It specifies CASRLESEQFF.

This chain uses TRBV10-1 with TRBJ1-1; 10 nucleotides align to TRBD1. The junction had 5 bases not matched to a gene; V was cut back by 6 bases and J by 4 bases. The germline V gene encodes CDR1 WNHNN and CDR2 SYGVQD (reference sequence). The CDR3 is 14 amino acids. CDR3 coding DNA: TGCGCCAGCAGCCCGGACAGGGGGGGCACTGAAGCTTTCTTT. Residues: CASSPDRGGTEAFF.

Worth noting for this clone: Other DNA sequences of this sample code for an identical CDR3. J is TRBJ1-4 and V is TRBV6-5; D perhaps matches TRBD1 (5 bases). CDR1 and CDR2 (germline): MNHEY, SVGAGI. The CDR3 has 15 residues. The V end lost 2 bases, the J end lost 2 bases, and 9 bases lay between the germline ends. CDR3 nucleotide sequence: TGTGCCAGCAGTTACGGGGGGGGTACTAATGAAAAACTGTTTTTT. This gives the protein CASSYGGGTNEKLFF.

This chain uses TRBV7-8 with TRBJ2-2, with D tentatively TRBD1 (5 bases). Trimming left V 5 bases short and J 0 bases short, with 16 bases between. Per the germline V gene, CDR1 is SGHVS and CDR2 is FQNEAQ. This CDR3 has 17 residues. In DNA, the CDR3 is TGTGCCAGCAGCCAACCAAGACAGCGTTCGAACACCGGGGAGCTGTTTTTT. The encoded protein is CASSQPRQRSNTGELFF.

This rearrangement joins TRBV18 to TRBJ1-4; D is ambiguous. Trimming removed 6 bases at V and 0 bases at J, with 8 bases between. The CDR3 runs to 14 residues. The germline gives CDR1 KGHSH, CDR2 LQKENI. CDR3 residues: CASSSGTTNEKLFF. CDR3 nucleotides: TGTGCCAGCTCGTCCGGGACAACTAATGAAAAACTGTTTTTT.